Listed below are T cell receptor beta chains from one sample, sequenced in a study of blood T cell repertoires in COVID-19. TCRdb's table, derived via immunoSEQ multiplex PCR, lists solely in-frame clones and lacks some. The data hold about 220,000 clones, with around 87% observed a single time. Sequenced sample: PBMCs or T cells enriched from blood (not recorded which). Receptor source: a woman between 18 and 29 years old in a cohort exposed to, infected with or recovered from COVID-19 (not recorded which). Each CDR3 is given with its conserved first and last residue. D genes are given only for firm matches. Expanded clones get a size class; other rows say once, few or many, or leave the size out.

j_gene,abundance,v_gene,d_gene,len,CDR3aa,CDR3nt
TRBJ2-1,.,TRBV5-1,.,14,CAGKAGPWDNEQFF,TGCGCCGGTAAAGCGGGCCCTTGGGACAATGAGCAGTTCTTC
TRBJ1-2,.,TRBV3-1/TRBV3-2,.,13,CASSQDGQGGYTF,TGTGCCAGCAGCCAAGATGGGCAGGGTGGCTACACCTTC
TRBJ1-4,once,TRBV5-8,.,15,CASSPMGGRNEKLFF,TGTGCCAGCAGCCCCATGGGAGGGAGGAATGAAAAACTGTTTTTT
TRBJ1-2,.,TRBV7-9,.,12,CASSPDGVFYTF,TGTGCCAGCAGCCCCGACGGGGTATTCTACACCTTC
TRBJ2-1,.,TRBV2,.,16,CASRTPSAKFYNEQFF,TGTGCCAGCAGGACTCCTAGCGCCAAATTCTACAATGAGCAGTTCTTC
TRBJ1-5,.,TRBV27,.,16,CASSLFGRESNQPQHF,TGTGCCAGCAGTTTATTCGGCAGGGAAAGCAATCAGCCCCAGCATTTT
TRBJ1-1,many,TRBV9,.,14,CASSEGQPNTEAFF,TGTGCCAGCAGCGAAGGACAACCGAACACTGAAGCTTTCTTT
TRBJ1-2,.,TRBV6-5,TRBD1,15,CASRAGQGANYGYTF,TGTGCCAGCAGGGCTGGACAGGGGGCAAACTATGGCTACACCTTC
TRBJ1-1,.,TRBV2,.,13,CASSQEQVPEAFF,TGTGCCAGCAGCCAGGAACAAGTACCTGAAGCTTTCTTT
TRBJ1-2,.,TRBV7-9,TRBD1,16,CASSLVSTGGLGGYTF,TGTGCCAGCAGCTTAGTGAGCACAGGGGGTTTAGGTGGCTACACCTTC
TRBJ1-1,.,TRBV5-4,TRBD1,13,CASREDRLSEAFF,TGTGCCAGCAGGGAGGACAGGTTGTCTGAAGCTTTCTTT
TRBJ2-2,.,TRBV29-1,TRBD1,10,CSAGTDRVFF,TGCAGCGCGGGGACAGACCGAGTGTTTTTT
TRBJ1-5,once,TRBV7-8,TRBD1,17,CASSPGTGDYSNQPQHF,TGTGCCAGCAGCCCAGGGACAGGCGATTATAGCAATCAGCCCCAGCATTTT
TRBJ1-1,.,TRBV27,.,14,CASSLMGPGTEAFF,TGTGCCAGCAGTTTAATGGGGCCAGGCACTGAAGCTTTCTTT
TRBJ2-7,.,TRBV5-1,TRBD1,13,CASSPGQGGEQYF,TGCGCCAGCAGCCCTGGACAGGGTGGTGAGCAGTACTTC
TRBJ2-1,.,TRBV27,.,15,CASSTYRVTYNEQFF,TGTGCCAGCAGTACCTACAGGGTTACCTACAATGAGCAGTTCTTC
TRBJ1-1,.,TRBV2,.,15,CASSAQGLQRTEAFF,TGTGCCAGCAGTGCCCAGGGGTTACAAAGAACTGAAGCTTTCTTT
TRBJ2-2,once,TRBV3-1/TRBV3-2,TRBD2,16,CASSFGTSGNTGELFF,TGTGCCAGCAGCTTCGGGACTAGCGGAAACACCGGGGAGCTGTTTTTT
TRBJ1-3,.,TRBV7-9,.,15,CASSLAVSSGNTIYF,TGTGCCAGCAGCTTAGCGGTCAGCTCTGGAAACACCATATATTTT
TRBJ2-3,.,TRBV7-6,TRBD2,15,CASSLEAGLADTQYF,TGTGCCAGCAGCTTAGAAGCGGGACTAGCAGATACGCAGTATTTT
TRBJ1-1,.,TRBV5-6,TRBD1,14,CASSWGTGWTEAFF,TGTGCCAGCAGCTGGGGGACAGGGTGGACTGAAGCTTTCTTT
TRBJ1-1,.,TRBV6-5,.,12,CASKRSNTEAFF,TGTGCCAGCAAGCGGTCTAACACTGAAGCTTTCTTT
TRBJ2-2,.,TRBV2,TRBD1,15,CASRGDRGPAGELFF,TGTGCCAGCAGGGGGGACAGGGGGCCTGCCGGGGAGCTGTTTTTT
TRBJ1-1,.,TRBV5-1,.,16,CASSLSPGQLNTEAFF,TGCGCCAGCAGCTTGTCACCAGGACAGCTGAACACTGAAGCTTTCTTT
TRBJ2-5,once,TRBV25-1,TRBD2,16,CASSELGLVVGETQYF,TGTGCCAGCAGTGAGCTGGGACTAGTGGTGGGAGAGACCCAGTACTTC
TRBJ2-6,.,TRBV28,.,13,CATGGSGANVLTF,TGTGCCACCGGAGGTTCTGGGGCCAACGTCCTGACTTTC
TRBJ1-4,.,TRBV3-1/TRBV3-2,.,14,CASSHRSRGEKLFF,TGTGCCAGCAGCCATCGCAGCCGGGGAGAAAAACTGTTTTTT
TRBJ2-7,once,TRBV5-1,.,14,CASSLDGGLYEQYF,TGCGCCAGCAGCTTGGACGGAGGACTCTACGAGCAGTACTTC
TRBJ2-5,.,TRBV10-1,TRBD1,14,CASCWTGTQETQYF,TGCGCCAGCTGCTGGACAGGGACTCAAGAGACCCAGTACTTC
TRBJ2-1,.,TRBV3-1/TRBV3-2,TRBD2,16,CASSQDRAGSYNEQFF,TGTGCCAGCAGCCAGGATCGAGCGGGATCCTACAATGAGCAGTTCTTC
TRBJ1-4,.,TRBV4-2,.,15,CASSQDDGGGEKLFF,TGTGCCAGCAGCCAAGATGACGGGGGTGGCGAAAAACTGTTTTTT
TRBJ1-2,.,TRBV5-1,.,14,CASSLASLNYGYTF,TGCGCCAGCAGCTTGGCTTCTCTTAACTATGGCTACACCTTC
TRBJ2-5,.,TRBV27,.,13,CASSLRAGETQYF,TGTGCCAGCAGTTTAAGGGCAGGGGAGACCCAGTACTTC
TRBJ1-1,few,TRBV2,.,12,CASIMQAAEAFF,TGTGCCAGCATCATGCAGGCTGCTGAAGCTTTCTTT
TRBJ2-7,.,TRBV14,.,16,CASSPPGGTSSYEQYF,TGTGCCAGCAGCCCACCGGGTGGTACCTCCTCCTACGAGCAGTACTTC
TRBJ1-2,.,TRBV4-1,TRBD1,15,CASSPTGGSNYGYTF,TGCGCCAGCAGCCCTACAGGGGGCTCTAACTATGGCTACACCTTC
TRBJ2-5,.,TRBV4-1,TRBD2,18,CASSQGPLLAGVQETQYF,TGCGCCAGCAGCCAAGGCCCCTTACTAGCGGGAGTTCAAGAGACCCAGTACTTC
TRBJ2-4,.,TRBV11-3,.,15,CASSWKPTPKNIQYF,TGTGCCAGCAGCTGGAAGCCGACACCAAAAAACATTCAGTACTTC
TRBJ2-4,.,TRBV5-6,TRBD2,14,CASSPVGRENIQYF,TGTGCCAGCAGCCCAGTAGGGAGGGAAAACATTCAGTACTTC
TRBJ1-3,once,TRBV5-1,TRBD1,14,CASSLVSGTDTIYF,TGCGCCAGCAGCTTGGTGTCCGGGACAGACACCATATATTTT
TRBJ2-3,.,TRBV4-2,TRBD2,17,CASSQDSASGSTDTQYF,TGTGCCAGCAGCCAAGATTCGGCTAGCGGGAGCACAGATACGCAGTATTTT
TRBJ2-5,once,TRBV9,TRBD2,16,CASSVGASGSSETQYF,TGTGCCAGCAGCGTAGGGGCTAGCGGGAGTAGTGAGACCCAGTACTTC
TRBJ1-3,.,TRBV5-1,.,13,CASSLAEENTIYF,TGCGCCAGCAGCTTGGCGGAGGAAAACACCATATATTTT
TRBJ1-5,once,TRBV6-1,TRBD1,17,CASSELRQGFSNQPQHF,TGTGCCAGCAGTGAATTGAGACAGGGGTTTAGCAATCAGCCCCAGCATTTT
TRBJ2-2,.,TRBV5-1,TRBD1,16,CASSLGQGADTGELFF,TGCGCCAGCAGCTTGGGTCAGGGGGCTGACACCGGGGAGCTGTTTTTT
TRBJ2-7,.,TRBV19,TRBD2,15,CASRTGTNPFYEQYF,TGTGCCAGTAGAACCGGGACTAACCCCTTCTACGAGCAGTACTTC
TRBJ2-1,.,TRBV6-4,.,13,CASSGQTGNEQFF,TGTGCCAGCAGTGGTCAAACAGGGAATGAGCAGTTCTTC
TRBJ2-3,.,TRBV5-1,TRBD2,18,CASTLGTSGGARTDTQYF,TGCGCCAGCACCCTTGGGACTAGCGGGGGGGCAAGAACAGATACGCAGTATTTT
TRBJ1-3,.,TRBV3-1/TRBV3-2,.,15,CASSQDMDRGNTIYF,TGTGCCAGCAGCCAAGATATGGACAGAGGAAACACCATATATTTT
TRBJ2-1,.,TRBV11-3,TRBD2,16,CASSLDGTSGSLEQFF,TGTGCCAGCAGCTTAGATGGGACTAGCGGGAGCCTTGAGCAGTTCTTC
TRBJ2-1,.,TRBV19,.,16,CASSTWPAGFGNEQFF,TGTGCCAGTTCAACCTGGCCCGCTGGGTTCGGGAATGAGCAGTTCTTC
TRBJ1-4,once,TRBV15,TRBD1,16,CATSRGQGDRDEKLFF,TGTGCCACCAGCAGAGGACAGGGGGATAGGGATGAAAAACTGTTTTTT
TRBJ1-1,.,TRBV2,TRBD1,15,CASSAGQAGNTEAFF,TGTGCCAGCAGCGCGGGACAGGCCGGGAACACTGAAGCTTTCTTT
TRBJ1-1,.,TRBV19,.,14,CASSGNRGNTEAFF,TGTGCCAGTAGTGGAAATAGGGGGAACACTGAAGCTTTCTTT
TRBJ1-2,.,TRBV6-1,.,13,CASRVDTSGGYTF,TGTGCCAGCAGGGTGGACACCTCCGGTGGCTACACCTTC